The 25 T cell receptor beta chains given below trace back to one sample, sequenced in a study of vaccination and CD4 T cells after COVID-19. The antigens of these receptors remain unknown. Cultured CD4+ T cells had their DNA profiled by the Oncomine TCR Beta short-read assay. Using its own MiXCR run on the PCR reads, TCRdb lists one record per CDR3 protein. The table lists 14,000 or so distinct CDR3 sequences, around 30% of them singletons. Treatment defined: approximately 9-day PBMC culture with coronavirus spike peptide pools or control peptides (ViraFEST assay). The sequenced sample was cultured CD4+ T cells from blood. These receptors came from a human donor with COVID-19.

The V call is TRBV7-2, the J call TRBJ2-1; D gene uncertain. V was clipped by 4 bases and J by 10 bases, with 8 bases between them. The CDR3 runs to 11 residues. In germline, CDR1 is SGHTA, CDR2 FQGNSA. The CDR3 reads CASSSRSEQFF. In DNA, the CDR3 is TGTGCCAGCAGCTCAAGGTCGGAGCAGTTCTTC.

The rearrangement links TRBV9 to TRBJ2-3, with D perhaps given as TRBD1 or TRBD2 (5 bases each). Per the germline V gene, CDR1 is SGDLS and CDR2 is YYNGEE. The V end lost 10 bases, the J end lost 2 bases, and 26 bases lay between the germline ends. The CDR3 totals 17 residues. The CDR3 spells CARDPGRRDRYTDTQYF. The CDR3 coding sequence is TGTGCCCGGGATCCGGGGCGAAGAGATCGATACACAGATACGCAGTATTTT.

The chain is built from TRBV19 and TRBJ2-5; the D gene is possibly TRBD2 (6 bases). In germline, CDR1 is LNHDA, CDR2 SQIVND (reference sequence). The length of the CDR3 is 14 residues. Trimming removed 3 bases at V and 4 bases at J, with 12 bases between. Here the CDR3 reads CASSISDGGETQYF. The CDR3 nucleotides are TGTGCCAGTAGTATTTCAGACGGGGGAGAGACCCAGTACTTC.

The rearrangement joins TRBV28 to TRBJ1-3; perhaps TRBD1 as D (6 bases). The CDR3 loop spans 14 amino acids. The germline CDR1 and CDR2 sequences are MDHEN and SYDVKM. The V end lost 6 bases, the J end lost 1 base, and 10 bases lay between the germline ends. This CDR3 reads CASRGGTSGNTIYF. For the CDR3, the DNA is TGTGCCAGCAGGGGGGGCACGTCTGGAAACACCATATATTTT.

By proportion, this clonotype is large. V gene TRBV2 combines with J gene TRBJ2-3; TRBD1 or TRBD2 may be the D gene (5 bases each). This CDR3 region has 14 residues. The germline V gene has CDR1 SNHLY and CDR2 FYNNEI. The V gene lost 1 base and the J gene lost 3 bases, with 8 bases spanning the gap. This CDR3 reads CASSEVRGTDTQYF. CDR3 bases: TGTGCCAGCAGTGAAGTGAGGGGAACAGATACGCAGTATTTT. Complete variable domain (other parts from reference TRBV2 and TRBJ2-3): EPEVTQTPSHQVTQMGQEVILRCVPISNHLYFYWYRQILGQKVEFLVSFYNNEISEKSEIFDDQFSVERPDGSNFTLKIRSTKLEDSAMYFCASSEVRGTDTQYFGPGTRLTVL.

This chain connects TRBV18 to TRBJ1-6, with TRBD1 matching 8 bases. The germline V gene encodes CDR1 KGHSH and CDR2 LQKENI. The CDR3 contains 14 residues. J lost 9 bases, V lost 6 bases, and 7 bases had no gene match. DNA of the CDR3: TGTGCCAGCTCTACTTCAGGGGGCGGTTCACCCCTCCACTTT. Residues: CASSTSGGGSPLHF.

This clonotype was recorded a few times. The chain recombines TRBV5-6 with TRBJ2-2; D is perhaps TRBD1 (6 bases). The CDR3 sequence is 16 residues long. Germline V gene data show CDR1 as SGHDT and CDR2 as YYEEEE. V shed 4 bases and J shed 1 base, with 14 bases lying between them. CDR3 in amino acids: CASSRWTARNTGELFF. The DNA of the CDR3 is TGTGCCAGCAGCCGATGGACAGCCAGGAACACCGGGGAGCTGTTTTTT. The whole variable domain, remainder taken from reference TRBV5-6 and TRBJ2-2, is DAGVTQSPTHLIKTRGQQVTLRCSPKSGHDTVSWYQQALGQGPQFIFQYYEEEERQRGNFPDRFSGHQFPNYSSELNVNALLLGDSALYLCASSRWTARNTGELFFGEGSRLTVL.

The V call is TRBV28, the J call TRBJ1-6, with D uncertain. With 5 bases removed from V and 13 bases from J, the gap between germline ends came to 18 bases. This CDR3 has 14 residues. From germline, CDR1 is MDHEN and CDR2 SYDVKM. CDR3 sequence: CASSGPEERVPLHF. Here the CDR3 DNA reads TGTGCCAGCAGTGGACCGGAGGAGAGGGTTCCCCTCCACTTT.

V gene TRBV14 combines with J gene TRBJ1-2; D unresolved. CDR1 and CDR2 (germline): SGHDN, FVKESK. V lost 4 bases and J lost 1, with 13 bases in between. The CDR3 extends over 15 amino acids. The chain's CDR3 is CASSPDLHSNYGYTF. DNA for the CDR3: TGTGCCAGCAGCCCCGACCTACATAGTAACTATGGCTACACCTTC. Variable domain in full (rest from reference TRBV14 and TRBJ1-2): EAGVTQFPSHSVIEKGQTVTLRCDPISGHDNLYWYRRVMGKEIKFLLHFVKESKQDESGMPNNRFLAERTGGTYSTLKVQPAELEDSGVYFCASSPDLHSNYGYTFGSGTRLTVV.

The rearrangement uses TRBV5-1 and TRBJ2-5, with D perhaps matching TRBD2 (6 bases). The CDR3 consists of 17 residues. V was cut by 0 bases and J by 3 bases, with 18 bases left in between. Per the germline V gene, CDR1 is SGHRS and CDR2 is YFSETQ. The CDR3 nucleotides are TGCGCCAGCAGCTTGGACCCCAAGGCGGGGCTCAAAGAGACCCAGTACTTC. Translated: CASSLDPKAGLKETQYF.

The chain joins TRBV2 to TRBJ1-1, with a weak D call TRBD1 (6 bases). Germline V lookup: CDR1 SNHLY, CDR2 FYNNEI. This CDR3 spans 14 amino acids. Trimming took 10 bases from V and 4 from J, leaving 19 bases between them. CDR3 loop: CAKRGNLGATEAFF. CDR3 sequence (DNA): TGTGCCAAAAGGGGCAACCTGGGGGCCACTGAAGCTTTCTTT.

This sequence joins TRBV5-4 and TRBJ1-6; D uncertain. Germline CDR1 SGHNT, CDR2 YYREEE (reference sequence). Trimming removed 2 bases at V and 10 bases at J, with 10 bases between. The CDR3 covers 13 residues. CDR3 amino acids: CASSLGSESPLHF. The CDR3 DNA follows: TGTGCCAGCAGCTTAGGATCGGAATCACCCCTCCACTTT.

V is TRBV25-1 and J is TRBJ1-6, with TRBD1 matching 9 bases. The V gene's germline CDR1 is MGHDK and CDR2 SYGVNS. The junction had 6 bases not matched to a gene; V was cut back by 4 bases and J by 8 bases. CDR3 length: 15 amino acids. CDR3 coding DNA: TGTGCCAGCAGTGTGGGGACAGGGTTTTATTCACCCCTCCACTTT. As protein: CASSVGTGFYSPLHF.

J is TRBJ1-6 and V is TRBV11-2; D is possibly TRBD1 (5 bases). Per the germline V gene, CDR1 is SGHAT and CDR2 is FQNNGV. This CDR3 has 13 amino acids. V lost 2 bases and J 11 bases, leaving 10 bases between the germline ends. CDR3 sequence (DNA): TGTGCCAGCAGCTTACAGGGCTCGGCACCCCTCCACTTT. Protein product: CASSLQGSAPLHF.

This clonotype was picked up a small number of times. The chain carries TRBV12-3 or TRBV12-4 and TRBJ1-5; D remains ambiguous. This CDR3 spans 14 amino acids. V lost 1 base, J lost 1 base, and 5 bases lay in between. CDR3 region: CASSLGLSNQPQHF. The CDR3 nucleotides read TGTGCCAGCAGTTTAGGGTTAAGCAATCAGCCCCAGCATTTT.

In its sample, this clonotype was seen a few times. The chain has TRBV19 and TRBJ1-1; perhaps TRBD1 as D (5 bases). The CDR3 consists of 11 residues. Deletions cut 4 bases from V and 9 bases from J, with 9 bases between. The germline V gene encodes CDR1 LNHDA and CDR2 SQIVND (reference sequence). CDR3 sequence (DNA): TGTGCCAGTAGTACGGGACGGCAAGCTTTCTTT. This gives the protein CASSTGRQAFF.

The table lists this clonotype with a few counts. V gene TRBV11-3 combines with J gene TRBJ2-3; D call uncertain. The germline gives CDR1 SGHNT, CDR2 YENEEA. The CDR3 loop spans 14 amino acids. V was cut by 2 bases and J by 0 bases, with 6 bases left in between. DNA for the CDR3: TGTGCCAGCAGCTTAACCGCTAGCACAGATACGCAGTATTTT. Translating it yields CASSLTASTDTQYF.

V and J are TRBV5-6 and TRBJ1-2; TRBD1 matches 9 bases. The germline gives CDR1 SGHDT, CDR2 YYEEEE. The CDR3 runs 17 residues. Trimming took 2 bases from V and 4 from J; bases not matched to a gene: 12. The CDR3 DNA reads TGTGCCAGCAGCTTCTGGACAGGGGATTCGTCCTCCTATGGCTACACCTTC. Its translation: CASSFWTGDSSSYGYTF.

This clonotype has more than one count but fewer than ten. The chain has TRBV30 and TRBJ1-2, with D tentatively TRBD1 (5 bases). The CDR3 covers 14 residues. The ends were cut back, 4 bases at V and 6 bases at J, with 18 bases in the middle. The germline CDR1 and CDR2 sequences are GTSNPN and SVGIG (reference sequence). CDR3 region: CAWKAPGPANGYTF. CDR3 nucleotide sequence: TGTGCCTGGAAAGCCCCGGGACCCGCCAATGGCTACACCTTC.

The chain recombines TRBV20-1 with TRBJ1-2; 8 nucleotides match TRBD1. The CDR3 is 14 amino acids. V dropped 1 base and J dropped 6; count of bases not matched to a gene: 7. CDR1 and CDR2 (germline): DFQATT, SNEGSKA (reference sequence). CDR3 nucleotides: TGCAGTGCTAGAGGGGACAGGTTTGTGCATGGCTACACCTTC. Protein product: CSARGDRFVHGYTF.

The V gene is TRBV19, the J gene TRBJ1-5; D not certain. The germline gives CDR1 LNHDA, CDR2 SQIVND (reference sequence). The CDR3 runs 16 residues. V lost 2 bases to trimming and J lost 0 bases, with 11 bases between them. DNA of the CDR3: TGTGCCAGTAGTATAAAAGACGTTTATAGCAATCAGCCCCAGCATTTT. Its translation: CASSIKDVYSNQPQHF.

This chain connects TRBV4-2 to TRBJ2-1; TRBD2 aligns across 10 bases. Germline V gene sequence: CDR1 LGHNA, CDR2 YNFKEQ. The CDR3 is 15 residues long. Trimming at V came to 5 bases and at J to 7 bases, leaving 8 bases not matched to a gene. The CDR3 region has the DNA TGTGCCAGCAGCTCTAGCGGGGGCCAAGGGAATGAGCAGTTCTTC. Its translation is CASSSSGGQGNEQFF.

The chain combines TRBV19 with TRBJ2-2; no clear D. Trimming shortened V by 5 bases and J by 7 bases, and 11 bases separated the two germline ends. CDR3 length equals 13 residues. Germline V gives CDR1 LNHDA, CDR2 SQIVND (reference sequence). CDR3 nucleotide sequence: TGTGCCAGTAGTTCGCTCGGCGGCGGGGAGCTGTTTTTT. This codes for CASSSLGGGELFF.

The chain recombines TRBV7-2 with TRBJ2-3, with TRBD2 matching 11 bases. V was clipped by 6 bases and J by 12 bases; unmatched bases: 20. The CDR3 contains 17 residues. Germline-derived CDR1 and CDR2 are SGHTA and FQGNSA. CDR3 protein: CASRQSTATSGGASQYF. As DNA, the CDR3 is TGTGCCAGCAGACAATCGACAGCTACTAGCGGGGGCGCGAGTCAGTATTTT.

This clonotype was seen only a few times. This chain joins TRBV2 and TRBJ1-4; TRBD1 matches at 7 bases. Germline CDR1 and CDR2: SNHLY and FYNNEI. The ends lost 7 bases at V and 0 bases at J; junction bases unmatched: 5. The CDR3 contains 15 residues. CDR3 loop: CASKGTEATNEKLFF. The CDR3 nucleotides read TGTGCCAGCAAGGGGACAGAAGCAACTAATGAAAAACTGTTTTTT.